This T cell receptor (beta chain) originates from a study of vaccination and CD4 T cells after COVID-19. As to treatment: roughly ten-day PBMC culture with coronavirus spike peptide pools or control peptides (ViraFEST assay). A word on this clonotype: What it binds is not known.

The assay that was used to sequence DNA from cultured CD4+ T cells was the Oncomine TCR Beta short-read assay. From the PCR reads, TCRdb called clonotypes with MiXCR, one entry per CDR3 protein. The sample gives some 9,800 distinct CDR3 sequences, 60% to 75% of which show up once; under 35% is in the top ten. The clonotype comes from a human donor who had recovered from COVID-19. Sequenced input: CD4+ T cells from blood, cultured in vitro.

CDR3 amino acids: CASSLTGRPITGELFF. CDR3 DNA sequence: TGCGCCAGCAGCTTGACCGGGAGGCCGATCACCGGGGAGCTGTTTTTT. The J gene is TRBJ2-2, the V gene TRBV5-1; the match to TRBD2 covers 7 bases. The CDR3 runs 16 residues. Germline lookup yields CDR1 SGHRS and CDR2 YFSETQ. With V trimmed by 1 base and J by 4 bases, 7 bases remained unmatched.